Shown below are 14 T cell receptor beta chains from a single sample sequenced in a study of T cell responses to AZD1222 COVID-19 vaccine. Assay: immunoSEQ multiplex PCR; the TCRdb copy retains only in-frame clones and omits some. The sample holds fewer than 200,000 clones; around 89% are singletons and the top ten take approximately 4%. The sequencing here drew on peripheral blood, taken 28 days after the second dose of the MenACWY control vaccine. The source is an adult who received the MenACWY meningococcal vaccine as a control.

V is TRBV5-4 and J is TRBJ2-1; the D call may be TRBD1 or TRBD2 (6 bases each). Trimming took 1 base from V and 8 from J, leaving 10 bases between them. This CDR3 spans 13 amino acids. Germline values: CDR1 SGHNT, CDR2 YYREEE (reference sequence). For the CDR3, the DNA is TGTGCCAGCAGCTTGACCGGGGGCGATGAGCAGTTCTTC. The encoded protein is CASSLTGGDEQFF.

V and J are TRBV2 and TRBJ1-6; maybe TRBD1 (5 bases). The CDR3 runs 13 residues. CDR1 is SNHLY and CDR2 is FYNNEI in the germline V gene. V lost 6 bases and J lost 9, with 12 bases in between. The CDR3 reads CASSTGVPSPLHF. The DNA for the CDR3 is TGTGCCAGCAGCACAGGAGTCCCTTCACCCCTCCACTTT.

This chain links TRBV7-7 with TRBJ2-2, with unresolved D. From germline, CDR1 is SSHAT and CDR2 FNYEAQ (reference sequence). This CDR3 comprises 13 residues. The V end was cut by 1 base, the J end by 4 bases, with 4 bases between. CDR3 coding DNA: TGTGCCAGCAGCTTAGGTCCCACCGGGGAGCTGTTTTTT. This codes for CASSLGPTGELFF.

This rearrangement joins TRBV6-5 to TRBJ2-7; unclear D gene. Germline V gene sequence: CDR1 MNHEY, CDR2 SVGAGI. CDR3 length: 15 residues. V was clipped by 0 bases and J by 2 bases, with 11 bases between them. CDR3 residues: CASSYSSGVAYEQYF. CDR3 in DNA: TGTGCCAGCAGTTACTCGTCCGGCGTAGCCTACGAGCAGTACTTC.

The V gene is TRBV7-9, the J gene TRBJ1-4; 7 nucleotides match TRBD1. CDR3 size: 15 residues. Germline V gene data show CDR1 as SEHNR and CDR2 as FQNEAQ (reference sequence). V was clipped by 5 bases and J by 5 bases; unmatched bases: 8. The CDR3 nucleotides read TGTGCCAGCAGCCCTTGGGACAGATCGAATGAAAAACTGTTTTTT. This codes for CASSPWDRSNEKLFF.

This chain links TRBV2 with TRBJ1-6; 8 bases match TRBD1. CDR1 is SNHLY, CDR2 FYNNEI, per germline. The CDR3 length is 15 residues. Losses at the gene ends were 5 bases for V and 6 bases for J; bases not matched to a gene: 6. The CDR3 bases are TGTGCCAGCAGTCAGGACAGGGTGGGTAATTCACCCCTCCACTTT. Its translation: CASSQDRVGNSPLHF.

The V call is TRBV29-1, the J call TRBJ1-2, with D maybe TRBD1 (5 bases). The CDR3 is 12 amino acids. Per germline, CDR1 SQVTM and CDR2 ANQGSEA. V lost 3 bases to trimming and J lost 7 bases, with 12 bases between them. The chain's CDR3 is CSVDRGEGGYTF. CDR3 bases: TGCAGCGTTGACCGAGGGGAAGGTGGCTACACCTTC.

The gene calls are TRBV5-4 and TRBJ2-3; D possibly matches TRBD1 or TRBD2 (5 bases each). Germline loops: CDR1 SGHNT, CDR2 YYREEE (reference sequence). V was clipped by 0 bases and J by 4 bases, with 9 bases between them. The CDR3 sequence is 14 residues long. The CDR3 sequence is CASSLGGTADTQYF. The CDR3 DNA follows: TGTGCCAGCAGCTTGGGGGGGACCGCAGATACGCAGTATTTT. Combining the CDR3 with reference TRBV5-4 and TRBJ2-3 gives the whole variable domain ETGVTQSPTHLIKTRGQQVTLRCSSQSGHNTVSWYQQALGQGPQFIFQYYREEENGRGNFPPRFSGLQFPNYSSELNVNALELDDSALYLCASSLGGTADTQYFGPGTRLTVL.

V is TRBV5-1 and J is TRBJ2-5; perhaps TRBD1 as D (5 bases). The CDR3 is made up of 13 amino acids. Germline lookup yields CDR1 SGHRS and CDR2 YFSETQ. Trimming removed 2 bases at V and 5 bases at J, with 10 bases between. The CDR3 sequence: CASSFQGEETQYF. CDR3 DNA: TGCGCCAGCAGCTTCCAGGGCGAGGAGACCCAGTACTTC.

V usage is TRBV7-9 and J usage is TRBJ1-1, with D uncertain. From germline, CDR1 is SEHNR and CDR2 FQNEAQ (reference sequence). V was clipped by 3 bases and J by 2 bases, with 13 bases between them. CDR3 length: 15 amino acids. In DNA, the CDR3 is TGTGCCAGCAGCTTCCTTGGTCTCGGAAACACTGAAGCTTTCTTT. Translated: CASSFLGLGNTEAFF. The whole variable domain, remainder taken from reference TRBV7-9 and TRBJ1-1, is DTGVSQNPRHKITKRGQNVTFRCDPISEHNRLYWYRQTLGQGPEFLTYFQNEAQLEKSRLLSDRFSAERPKGSFSTLEIQRTEQGDSAMYLCASSFLGLGNTEAFFGQGTRLTVV.

The chain is built from TRBV10-3 and TRBJ2-5; D remains ambiguous. The germline V and J ends were trimmed by 4 bases and 7 bases, with 13 bases remaining between them. Germline CDR1 reads ENHRY; CDR2 reads SYGVKD. This CDR3 spans 13 amino acids. The CDR3 DNA sequence: TGTGCCATCAGTGCTTTAGGGTACGGGACCCAGTACTTC. Its translation: CAISALGYGTQYF.

Only one count was recorded for this clone. This chain links TRBV7-9 with TRBJ1-4; TRBD1 agrees at 7 bases. The CDR3 extends over 15 amino acids. The V segment lost 4 bases and the J segment 0 bases; nucleotides outside the gene matches: 2. CDR1 and CDR2 (germline): SEHNR, FQNEAQ (reference sequence). CDR3 sequence: CASSSTGPTNEKLFF. CDR3 nucleotide sequence: TGTGCCAGCAGCTCGACAGGGCCAACTAATGAAAAACTGTTTTTT.

The rearrangement uses TRBV4-3 and TRBJ1-1; D not resolved. CDR3 length: 15 residues. The germline V gene encodes CDR1 LGHNA and CDR2 YSLEER. The ends were cut back, 0 bases at V and 1 base at J, with 9 bases in the middle. The CDR3 sequence: CASSQEAGGNTEAFF. The DNA of the CDR3 is TGCGCCAGCAGCCAAGAGGCGGGAGGGAACACTGAAGCTTTCTTT.

The V gene is TRBV27, the J gene TRBJ2-7; TRBD2 matches 10 bases. Germline CDR1 and CDR2: MNHEY and SMNVEV (reference sequence). V shed 3 bases, J shed 3 bases, and the junction held 5 bases outside the gene matches. The CDR3 is made up of 15 amino acids. The CDR3 loop is CASSFVASGSYEQYF. CDR3 sequence (DNA): TGTGCCAGCAGTTTTGTGGCTAGCGGGAGCTACGAGCAGTACTTC.